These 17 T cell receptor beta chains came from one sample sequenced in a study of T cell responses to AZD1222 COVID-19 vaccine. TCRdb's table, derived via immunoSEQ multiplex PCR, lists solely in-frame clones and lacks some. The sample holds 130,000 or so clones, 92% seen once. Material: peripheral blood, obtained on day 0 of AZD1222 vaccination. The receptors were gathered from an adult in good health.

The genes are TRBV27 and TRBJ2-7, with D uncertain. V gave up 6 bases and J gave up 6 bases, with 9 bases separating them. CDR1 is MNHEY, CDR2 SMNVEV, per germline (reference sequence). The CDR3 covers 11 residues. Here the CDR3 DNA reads TGTGCCAGCAGCGCCGAGATCGAGCAGTACTTC. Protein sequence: CASSAEIEQYF.

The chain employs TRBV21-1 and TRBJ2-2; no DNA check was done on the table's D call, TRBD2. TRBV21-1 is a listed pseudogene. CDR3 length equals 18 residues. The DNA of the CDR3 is TGTGCCAGCAGCAAAGTTTTAGGGGTACCACGGGAGGCCGGGGAGCTGTTTTTT. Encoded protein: CASSKVLGVPREAGELFF.

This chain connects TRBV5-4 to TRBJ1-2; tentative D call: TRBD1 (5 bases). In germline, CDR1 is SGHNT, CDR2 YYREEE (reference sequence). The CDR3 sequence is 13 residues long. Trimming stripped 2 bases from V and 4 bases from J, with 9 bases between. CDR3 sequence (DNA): TGTGCCAGCAGCTTATCCGGGACCTATGGCTACACCTTC. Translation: CASSLSGTYGYTF.

The CDR3 DNA sequence: TGTGCCAGCATCCCCCTGGGGGGAGGGAACACTGAAGCTTTCTTT. Encoded protein: CASIPLGGGNTEAFF. The chain is built from TRBV11-2 and TRBJ1-1; tentatively, D is TRBD1 (5 bases). Germline assignment: CDR1 SGHAT and CDR2 FQNNGV. The CDR3 runs to 15 residues. Trimming removed 7 bases from V and 1 base from J, with 16 bases in between. The entire variable domain, with the rest obtained from reference TRBV11-2 and TRBJ1-1, is as follows: EAGVAQSPRYKIIEKRQSVAFWCNPISGHATLYWYQQILGQGPKLLIQFQNNGVVDDSQLPKDRFSAERLKGVDSTLKIQPAKLEDSAVYLCASIPLGGGNTEAFFGQGTRLTVV.

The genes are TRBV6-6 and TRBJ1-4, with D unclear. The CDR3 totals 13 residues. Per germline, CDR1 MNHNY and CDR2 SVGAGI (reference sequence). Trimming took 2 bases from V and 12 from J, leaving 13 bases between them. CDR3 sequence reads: CASSYATLKELFF. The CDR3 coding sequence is TGTGCCAGCAGTTACGCCACCCTTAAGGAACTGTTTTTT.

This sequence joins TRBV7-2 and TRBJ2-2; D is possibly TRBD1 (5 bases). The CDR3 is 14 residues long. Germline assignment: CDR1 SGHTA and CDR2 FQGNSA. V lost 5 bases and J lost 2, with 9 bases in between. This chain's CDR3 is CASSTDSNTGELFF. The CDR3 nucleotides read TGTGCCAGCAGCACTGACAGTAACACCGGGGAGCTGTTTTTT.

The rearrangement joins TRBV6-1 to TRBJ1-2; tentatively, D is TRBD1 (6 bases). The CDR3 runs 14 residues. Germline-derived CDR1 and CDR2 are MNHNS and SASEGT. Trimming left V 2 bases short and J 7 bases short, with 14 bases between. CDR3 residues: CASSERSGGSGYTF. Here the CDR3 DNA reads TGTGCCAGCAGTGAAAGGTCGGGGGGCTCTGGCTACACCTTC.

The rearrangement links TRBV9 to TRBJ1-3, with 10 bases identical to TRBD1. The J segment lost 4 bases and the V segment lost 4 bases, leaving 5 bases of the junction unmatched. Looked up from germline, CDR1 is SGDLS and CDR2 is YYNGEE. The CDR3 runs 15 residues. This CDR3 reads CASSPGTGEGNTIYF. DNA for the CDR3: TGTGCCAGCAGCCCCGGGACAGGGGAAGGAAACACCATATATTTT.

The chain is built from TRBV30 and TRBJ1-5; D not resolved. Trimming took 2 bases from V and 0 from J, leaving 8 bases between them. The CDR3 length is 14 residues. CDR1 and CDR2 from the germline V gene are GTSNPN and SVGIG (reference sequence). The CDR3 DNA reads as TGTGCCTGGAGTAACGGGTTTAGCAATCAGCCCCAGCATTTT. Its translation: CAWSNGFSNQPQHF.

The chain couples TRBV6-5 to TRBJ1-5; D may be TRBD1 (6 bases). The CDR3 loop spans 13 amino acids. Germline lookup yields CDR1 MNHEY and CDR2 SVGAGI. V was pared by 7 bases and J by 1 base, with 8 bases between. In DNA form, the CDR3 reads TGTGCCAGCACCACAGGGAGCAATCAGCCCCAGCATTTT. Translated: CASTTGSNQPQHF.

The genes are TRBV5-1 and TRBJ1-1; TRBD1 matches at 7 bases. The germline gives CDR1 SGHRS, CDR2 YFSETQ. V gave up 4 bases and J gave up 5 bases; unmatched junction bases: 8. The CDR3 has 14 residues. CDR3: CASSTRQGWTEAFF. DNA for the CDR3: TGCGCCAGCAGCACGAGACAGGGTTGGACTGAAGCTTTCTTT.

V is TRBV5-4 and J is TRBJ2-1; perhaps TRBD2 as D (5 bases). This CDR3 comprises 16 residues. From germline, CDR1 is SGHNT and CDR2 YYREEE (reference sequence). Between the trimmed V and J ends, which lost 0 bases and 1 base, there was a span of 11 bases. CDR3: CASSLAPGISYNEQFF. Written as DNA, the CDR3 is TGTGCCAGCAGCTTGGCCCCCGGGATTTCCTACAATGAGCAGTTCTTC.

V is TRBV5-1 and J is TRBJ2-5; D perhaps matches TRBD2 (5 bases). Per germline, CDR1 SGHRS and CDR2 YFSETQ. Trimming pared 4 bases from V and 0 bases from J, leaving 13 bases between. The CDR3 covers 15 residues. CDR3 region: CASSPRPGDQETQYF. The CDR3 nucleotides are TGCGCCAGCAGCCCCAGGCCCGGGGACCAAGAGACCCAGTACTTC.

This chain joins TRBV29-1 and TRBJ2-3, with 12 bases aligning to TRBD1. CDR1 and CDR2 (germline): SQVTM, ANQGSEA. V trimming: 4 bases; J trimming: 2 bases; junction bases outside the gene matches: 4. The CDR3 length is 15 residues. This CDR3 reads CSVVGTGGPTDTQYF. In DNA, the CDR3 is TGCAGCGTTGTGGGGACAGGGGGCCCCACAGATACGCAGTATTTT.

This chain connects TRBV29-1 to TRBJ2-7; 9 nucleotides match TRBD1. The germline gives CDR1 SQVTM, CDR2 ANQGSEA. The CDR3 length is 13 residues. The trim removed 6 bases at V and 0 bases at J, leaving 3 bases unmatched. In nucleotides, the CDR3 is TGCAGCGTCCAGACAGGGGGCTCCTACGAGCAGTACTTC. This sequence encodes CSVQTGGSYEQYF.

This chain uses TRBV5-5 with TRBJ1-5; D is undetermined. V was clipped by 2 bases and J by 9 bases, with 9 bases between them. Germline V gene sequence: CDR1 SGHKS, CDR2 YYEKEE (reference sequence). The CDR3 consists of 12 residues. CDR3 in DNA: TGTGCCAGCAGCTTCCTTGATGGGCCCCAGCATTTT. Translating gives CASSFLDGPQHF.

In nucleotides, the CDR3 is TGTGCCAGCAGCCAATTAGTCCCAGGGGACACTGAAGCTTTCTTT. Translated: CASSQLVPGDTEAFF. The chain carries TRBV16 and TRBJ1-1; TRBD1 might be the D (6 bases). Trimming cost V 1 base and J 3 bases, with 12 bases left between them. The CDR3 runs 15 residues. Germline CDR1 reads KGHSY; CDR2 reads FQNENV.